This T cell receptor beta chain was recovered during a study of blood T cells in healthy people across ages. Overall study findings and caveats: It was found that TCR beta diversity correlated strongly with the percentage of naive T cells. Roughly linear declines in TCR beta diversity per million T cells occurred with age.

The second PCR ran about 6 to 11 cycles with a sample-barcoded 5' primer and J-beta primers. Through a template-switch adaptor with 12 random nucleotides, each cDNA molecule received a tag. TCRdb independently ran MiXCR on the 5' RACE reads; one entry per CDR3 protein. The sample has more than 700,000 distinct CDR3 sequences, about 47% seen once; the top ten hold 15% to 20%. Germline V gene data show CDR1 as SGDLS and CDR2 as YYNGEE. V gave up 1 base and J gave up 9 bases, with 12 bases separating them. The CDR3 extends over 13 amino acids. A single count supports this clonotype. Its antigen is undetermined. Healthy Caucasians from Russia aged about 6 to 100 served as donors.

This chain links TRBV9 with TRBJ2-3, with D perhaps TRBD1 (5 bases). The sequenced sample consisted of blood. The TCR originated in a man at least 80 years old in good health. The CDR3 here is CASSVPGRGTQYF. CDR3 DNA sequence: TGTGCCAGCAGCGTACCTGGAAGGGGCACGCAGTATTTT.